This T cell receptor (beta chain) was profiled in a study of post-analysis software for immune sequencing data. Overall study: Patients with relapsing-remitting, secondary progressive and progressive-relapsing multiple sclerosis courses were all represented. Study-wide points: There was significantly lower normalized Chao1 diversity in multiple sclerosis patients than in controls.

Comments on this clonotype: What it binds is unknown.

Incorporated into the TCR beta cDNA libraries were unique molecular identifiers, which served to reduce PCR and sequencing biases. From the PCR reads, TCRdb called clonotypes with MiXCR, one entry per CDR3 protein. The profile covers hundreds of thousands of distinct CDR3 sequences, with about 38% appearing a single time and 4% to 5.5% taken by the ten largest. The sequencing input was blood. The source is a girl aged 5 to 17 with multiple sclerosis.

In nucleotides, the CDR3 is TGTGCCAGCAGTCCACAGGACAGGGGGGGCGAGCAGTACTTC. Translation gives CASSPQDRGGEQYF. The V gene is TRBV12-3 or TRBV12-4, the J gene TRBJ2-5; the match to TRBD1 covers 10 bases. The closer fit of TRBJ2-7 to the DNA end suggests the J call may be wrong. The CDR3 covers 14 residues.